This T cell receptor (beta chain) was sequenced during a study of blood T cell repertoires in COVID-19. Overall study: PBMCs, B-cell-depleted T cells, or T cells provided the cDNA or gDNA that made up the material.

Generated by immunoSEQ multiplex PCR, the TCRdb table keeps only in-frame clones and is missing some. The table records 200,000 to 300,000 clones, around four fifths of them present only once. The trim removed 1 base at V and 7 bases at J, leaving 9 bases unmatched. The CDR3 sequence is 16 residues long. CDR1 is SGHVS and CDR2 is FNYEAQ in the germline V gene. Sequenced material: peripheral blood. The chain recombines TRBV7-6 with TRBJ1-1, with 10 bases aligning to TRBD1. The receptor comes from a man aged 50-59 years with acute or convalescent COVID-19. As DNA, the CDR3 is TGTGCCAGCAGCTTAGGGGCGGGACAGGGGACAGGTGAAGCTTTCTTT. Encoded protein: CASSLGAGQGTGEAFF.